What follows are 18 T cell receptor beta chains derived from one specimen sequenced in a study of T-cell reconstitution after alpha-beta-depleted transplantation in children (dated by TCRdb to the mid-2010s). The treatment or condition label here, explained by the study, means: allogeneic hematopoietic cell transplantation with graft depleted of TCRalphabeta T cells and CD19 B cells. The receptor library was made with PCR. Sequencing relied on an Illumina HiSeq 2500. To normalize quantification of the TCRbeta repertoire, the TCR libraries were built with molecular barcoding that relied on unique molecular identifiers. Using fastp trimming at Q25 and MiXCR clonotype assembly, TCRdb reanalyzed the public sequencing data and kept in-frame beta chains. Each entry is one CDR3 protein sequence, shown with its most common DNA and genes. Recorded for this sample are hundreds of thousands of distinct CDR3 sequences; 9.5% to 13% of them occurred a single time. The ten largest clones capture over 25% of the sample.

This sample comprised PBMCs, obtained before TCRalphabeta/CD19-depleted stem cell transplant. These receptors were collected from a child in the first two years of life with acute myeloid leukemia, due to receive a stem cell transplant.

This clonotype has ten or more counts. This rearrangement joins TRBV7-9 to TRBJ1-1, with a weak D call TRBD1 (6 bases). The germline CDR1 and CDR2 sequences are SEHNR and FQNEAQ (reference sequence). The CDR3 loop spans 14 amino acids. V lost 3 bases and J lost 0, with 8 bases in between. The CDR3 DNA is TGTGCCAGCAGCTTCACAGGGCTGAACACTGAAGCTTTCTTT. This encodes CASSFTGLNTEAFF.

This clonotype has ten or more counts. The CDR3 spells CATSTYRSKETQYF. For the CDR3, the DNA is TGTGCCACCAGCACCTACAGGTCCAAGGAGACCCAGTACTTC. The gene calls are TRBV15 and TRBJ2-5; tentative D call: TRBD1 (5 bases). Deletions cut 4 bases from V and 5 bases from J, with 14 bases between. Germline V gene lookup returns CDR1 LNHNV and CDR2 YYDKDF (reference sequence). CDR3 length: 14 residues.

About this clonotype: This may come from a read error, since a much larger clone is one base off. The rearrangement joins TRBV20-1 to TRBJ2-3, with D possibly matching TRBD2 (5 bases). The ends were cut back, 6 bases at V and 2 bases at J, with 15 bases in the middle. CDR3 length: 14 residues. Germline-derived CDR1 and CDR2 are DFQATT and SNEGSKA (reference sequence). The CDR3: CSAPMGAPTDTQYF. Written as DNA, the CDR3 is TGCAGTGCCCCAATGGGAGCCCCCACAGATACGCAGTATTTT.

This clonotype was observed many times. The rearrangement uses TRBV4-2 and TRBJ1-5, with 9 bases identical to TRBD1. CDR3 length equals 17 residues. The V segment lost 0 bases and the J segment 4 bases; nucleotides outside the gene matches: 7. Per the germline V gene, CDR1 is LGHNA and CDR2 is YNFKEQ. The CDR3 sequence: CASSQDKGQGVNQPQHF. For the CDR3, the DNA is TGTGCCAGCAGCCAAGATAAGGGACAGGGAGTAAATCAGCCCCAGCATTTT.

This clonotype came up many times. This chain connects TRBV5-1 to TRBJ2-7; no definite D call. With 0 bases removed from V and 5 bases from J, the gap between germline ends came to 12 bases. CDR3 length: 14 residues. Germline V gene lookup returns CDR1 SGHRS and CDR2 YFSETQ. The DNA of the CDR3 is TGCGCCAGCAGCTTGGTTAGCAGGACCCACGAGCAGTACTTC. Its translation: CASSLVSRTHEQYF.

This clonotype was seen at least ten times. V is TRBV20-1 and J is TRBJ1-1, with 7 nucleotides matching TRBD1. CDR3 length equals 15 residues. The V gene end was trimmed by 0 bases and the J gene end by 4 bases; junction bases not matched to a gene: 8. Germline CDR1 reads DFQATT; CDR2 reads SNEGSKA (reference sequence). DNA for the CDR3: TGCAGTGCTAGAGATCTAAGGGGGCAGGGCACTGAAGCTTTCTTT. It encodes CSARDLRGQGTEAFF.

The CDR3 region has the DNA TGTGCCAGCAGCCCCCTAGCGGGGAAATCGGGTGAGCAGTACTTC. Protein: CASSPLAGKSGEQYF. V usage is TRBV11-2 and J usage is TRBJ2-7; 9 bases align to TRBD2. Trimming removed 5 bases from V and 7 bases from J; junction bases left unmatched: 12. Germline CDR1 reads SGHAT; CDR2 reads FQNNGV. This CDR3 has 15 residues.

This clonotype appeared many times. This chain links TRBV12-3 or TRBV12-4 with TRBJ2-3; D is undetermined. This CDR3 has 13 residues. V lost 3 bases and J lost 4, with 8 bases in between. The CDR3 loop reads CASSFTTADTQYF. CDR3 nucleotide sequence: TGTGCCAGCAGTTTCACGACCGCAGATACGCAGTATTTT.

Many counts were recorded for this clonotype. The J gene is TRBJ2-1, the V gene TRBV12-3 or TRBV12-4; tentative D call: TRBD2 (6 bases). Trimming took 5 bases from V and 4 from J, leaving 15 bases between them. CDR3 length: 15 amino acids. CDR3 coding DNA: TGTGCCAGCAGTCCCGGCGGGACCCCTTACAATGAGCAGTTCTTC. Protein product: CASSPGGTPYNEQFF.

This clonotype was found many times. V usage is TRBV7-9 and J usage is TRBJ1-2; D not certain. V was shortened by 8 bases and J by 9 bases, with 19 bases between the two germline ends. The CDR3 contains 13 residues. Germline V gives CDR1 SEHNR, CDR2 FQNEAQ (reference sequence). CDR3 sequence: CASGSWGQLSYTF. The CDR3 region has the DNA TGTGCCAGCGGCTCCTGGGGTCAATTGAGCTACACCTTC. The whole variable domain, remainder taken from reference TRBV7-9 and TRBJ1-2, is DTGVSQNPRHKITKRGQNVTFRCDPISEHNRLYWYRQTLGQGPEFLTYFQNEAQLEKSRLLSDRFSAERPKGSFSTLEIQRTEQGDSAMYLCASGSWGQLSYTFGSGTRLTVV.

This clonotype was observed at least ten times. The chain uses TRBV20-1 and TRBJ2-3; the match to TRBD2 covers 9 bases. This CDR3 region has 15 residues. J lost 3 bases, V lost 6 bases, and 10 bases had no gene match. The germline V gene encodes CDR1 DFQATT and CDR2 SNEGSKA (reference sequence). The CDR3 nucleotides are TGCAGTGCCCGCCATCTAGCGGGAATGACAGATACGCAGTATTTT. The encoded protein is CSARHLAGMTDTQYF.

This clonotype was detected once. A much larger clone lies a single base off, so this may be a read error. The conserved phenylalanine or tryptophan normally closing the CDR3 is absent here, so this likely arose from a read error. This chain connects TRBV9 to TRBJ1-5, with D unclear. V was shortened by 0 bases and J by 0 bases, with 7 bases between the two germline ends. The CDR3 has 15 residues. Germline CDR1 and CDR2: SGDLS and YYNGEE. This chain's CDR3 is CASSVGADSNQPQHS. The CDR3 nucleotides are TGTGCCAGCAGCGTAGGGGCAGATAGCAATCAGCCCCAGCATTCT.

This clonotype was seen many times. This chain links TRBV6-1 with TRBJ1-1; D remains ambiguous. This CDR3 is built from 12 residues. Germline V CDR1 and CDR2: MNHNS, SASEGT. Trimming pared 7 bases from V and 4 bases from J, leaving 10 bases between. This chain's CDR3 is CASMEISTEAFF. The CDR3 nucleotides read TGTGCCAGCATGGAGATCTCCACTGAAGCTTTCTTT.

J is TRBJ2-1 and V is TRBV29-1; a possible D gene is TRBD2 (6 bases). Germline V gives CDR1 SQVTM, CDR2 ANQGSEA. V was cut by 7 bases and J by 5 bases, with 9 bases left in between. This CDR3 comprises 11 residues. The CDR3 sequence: CSADYDNEQFF. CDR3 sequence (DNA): TGCAGCGCGGACTATGACAATGAGCAGTTCTTC.

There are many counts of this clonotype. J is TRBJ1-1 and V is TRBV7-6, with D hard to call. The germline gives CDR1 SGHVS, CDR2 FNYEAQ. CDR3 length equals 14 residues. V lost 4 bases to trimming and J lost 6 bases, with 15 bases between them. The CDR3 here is CASSYRVEGPEAFF. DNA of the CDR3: TGTGCCAGCAGCTACCGCGTGGAGGGCCCTGAAGCTTTCTTT.

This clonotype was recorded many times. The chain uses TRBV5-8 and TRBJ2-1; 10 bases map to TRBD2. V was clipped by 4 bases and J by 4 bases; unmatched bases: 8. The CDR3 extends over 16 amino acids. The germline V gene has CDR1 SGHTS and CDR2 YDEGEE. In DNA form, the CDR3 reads TGTGCCAGCAGCCTAGGACTAGCGGCCTTATACAATGAGCAGTTCTTC. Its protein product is CASSLGLAALYNEQFF.

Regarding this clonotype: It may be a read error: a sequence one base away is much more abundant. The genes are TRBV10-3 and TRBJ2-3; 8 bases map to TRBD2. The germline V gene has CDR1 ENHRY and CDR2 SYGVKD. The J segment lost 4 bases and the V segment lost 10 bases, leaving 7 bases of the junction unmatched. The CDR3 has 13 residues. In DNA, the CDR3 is TGTGCCAAGTTACGGGAGGGAGCAGATACGCAGTATTTT. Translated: CAKLREGADTQYF.

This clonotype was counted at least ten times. The CDR3 bases are TGTGCCAGCAGCCCCACACTCCCCCGACAGGGTGAGCAGTTCTTC. It translates to CASSPTLPRQGEQFF. The chain combines TRBV3-1 with TRBJ2-1; 7 nucleotides agree with TRBD1. Trimming took 4 bases from V and 9 from J; bases not matched to a gene: 12. This CDR3 has 15 residues. CDR1 is LGHDT, CDR2 YNNKEL, per germline (reference sequence).